The clone carrying this T cell receptor beta chain occurred a few times. Via MiXCR, TCRdb re-called the 5' RACE reads, giving one row per CDR3 protein. The sample records just under 95,000 distinct CDR3 sequences, 10% to 15% being singletons. The data were obtained in a study of spatial heterogeneity in lung cancer. This sample's time point: sample taken at primary tumor resection. Tumor, nontumor lung or frozen PBMC supplied whole RNA that was sequenced unsorted. There are 15 residues in the CDR3. Trimming cost V 1 base and J 7 bases; bases outside gene matches: 5. The germline V gene encodes CDR1 KGHDR and CDR2 SFDVKD.

Sequences were derived from PBMCs, sampled at surgery. V gene TRBV24-1 combines with J gene TRBJ2-1, with TRBD1 identical over 8 bases. The source is a male donor with early-stage non-small cell lung cancer. This CDR3 reads CATSDFAGGRNEQFF. CDR3 DNA: TGTGCCACCAGTGATTTCGCAGGGGGCCGGAATGAGCAGTTCTTC.